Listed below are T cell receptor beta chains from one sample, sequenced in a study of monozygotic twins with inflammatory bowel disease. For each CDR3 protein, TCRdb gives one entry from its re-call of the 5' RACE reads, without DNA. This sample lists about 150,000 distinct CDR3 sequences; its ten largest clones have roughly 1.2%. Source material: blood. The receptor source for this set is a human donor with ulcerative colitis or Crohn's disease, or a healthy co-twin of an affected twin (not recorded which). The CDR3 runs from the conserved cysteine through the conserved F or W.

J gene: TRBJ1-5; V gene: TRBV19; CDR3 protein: CASRKDRVVSNQPQHF
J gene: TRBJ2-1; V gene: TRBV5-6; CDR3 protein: CASSTEGLDRGNEQFF
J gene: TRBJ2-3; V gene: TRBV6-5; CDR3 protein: CASSYLESADTQYF
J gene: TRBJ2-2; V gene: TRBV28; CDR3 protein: CASSLLATGELFF
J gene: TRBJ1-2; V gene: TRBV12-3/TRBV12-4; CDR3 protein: CASSLYRGSYGYTF
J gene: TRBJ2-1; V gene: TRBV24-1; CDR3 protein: CATSDSNPYNEQFF
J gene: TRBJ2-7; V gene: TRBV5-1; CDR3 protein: CASSSGGTGGLYEQYF
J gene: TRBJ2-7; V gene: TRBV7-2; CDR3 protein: CASSLKAAAGYEQYF
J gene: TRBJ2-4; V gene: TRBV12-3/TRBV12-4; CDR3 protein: CASTDRGFKNIQYF
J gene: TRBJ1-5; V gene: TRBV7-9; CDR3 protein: CASSKYSNQPQHF
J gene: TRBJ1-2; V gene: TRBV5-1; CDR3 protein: CASSVQEGNLHGYTF
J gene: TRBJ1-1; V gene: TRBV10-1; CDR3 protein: CASSSVRGAEAFF
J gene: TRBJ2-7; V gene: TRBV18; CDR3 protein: CASSGGLGEQYF
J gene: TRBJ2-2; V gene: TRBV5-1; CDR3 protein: CASSSSGTENTGELFF
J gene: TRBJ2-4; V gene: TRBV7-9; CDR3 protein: CASSLSGLAKNIQYF
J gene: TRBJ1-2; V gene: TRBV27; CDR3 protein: CASSLDTAGDYGYTF
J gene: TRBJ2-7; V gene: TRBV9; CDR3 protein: CASSSEPGRAYEQYF
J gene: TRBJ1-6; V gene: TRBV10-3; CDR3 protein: CAIRGGQDRNSPLHF
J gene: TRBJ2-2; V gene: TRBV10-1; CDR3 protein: CASSDRRGKNTGELFF
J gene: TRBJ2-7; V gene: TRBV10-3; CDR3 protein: CAISDHTKGLAHHEQYF
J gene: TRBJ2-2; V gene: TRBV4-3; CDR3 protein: CASSQENPRNGELFF
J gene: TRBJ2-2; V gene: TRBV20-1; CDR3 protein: CSARTGVAIGELFF
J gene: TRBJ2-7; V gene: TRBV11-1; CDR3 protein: CASSLVGGEQYF
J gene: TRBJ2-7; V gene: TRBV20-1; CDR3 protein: CSAPTGLTYEQYF
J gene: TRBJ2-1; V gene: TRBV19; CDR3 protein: CASSMGTPPVVNEQFF
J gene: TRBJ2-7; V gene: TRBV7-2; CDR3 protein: CASSNRDILYEQYF
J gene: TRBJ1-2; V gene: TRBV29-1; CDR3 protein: CSVEPLRTGLRNYGYTF
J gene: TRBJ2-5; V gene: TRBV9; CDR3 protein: CASSPGTSPETQYF
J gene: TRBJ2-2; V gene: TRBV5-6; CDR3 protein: CASSPGVGELFF
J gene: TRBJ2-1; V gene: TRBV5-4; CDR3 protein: CASSLETDLNEQFF